This T cell receptor (beta chain) was recorded in a study of identical twins. TCRdb re-called the 5' RACE reads through MiXCR, storing one row per CDR3 protein. The data contain hundreds of thousands of distinct CDR3 sequences, roughly 20% of them singletons. The V end lost 2 bases, the J end lost 5 bases, and 12 bases lay between the germline ends. The CDR3 spans 14 residues. The germline V gene encodes CDR1 ENHRY and CDR2 SYGVKD. The data also belong to a second study, concerning T cells expressing NK-cell markers. That report notes: A range of roughly 1.0-8% of CD8+ T cells consisted of dominant NKG2C+ clonotypes in 5 or 6 donors. Topping the CD3+CD56-NKG2C+ fraction as well were these clonotypes, in a handful of donors.

Specimen: PBMCs. The sequence came from a woman younger than 30 in good health. The V and J genes are TRBV10-3 and TRBJ2-5, with unresolved D. The CDR3, as DNA: TGTGCCATCAGTGAGCCCCCAGGTTGGGAGACCCAGTACTTC. Encoded protein: CAISEPPGWETQYF.